This T cell receptor (beta chain) was retrieved from a study of metastatic and nonmetastatic thyroid tumors. In the study overall: Repertoire data that came from the blood and tumor or nodule tissue of malignant and benign thyroid patients were compared.

A word on this clone: Its antigen remains unknown.

Whole-study findings and limits: Within blood and tumor, benign nodules reportedly had significantly lower TCR beta diversity than malignant thyroid tumors did.

How the authors handled the data: Differences in CDR3 between clinicopathological groups were drawn on to build a classifier intended to discriminate distant-metastatic papillary thyroid cancer patients. TCRdb reanalyzed the PCR reads with MiXCR. The V and J calls and clone size come from TCRdb's table, not from the authors' own analysis. The profile shows about 5,600 clones, about 33% of them singletons. Treatment of any kind had been given to no patient before thyroid surgery. V gave up 5 bases and J gave up 6 bases, with 17 bases separating them. From germline, CDR1 is MNHNS and CDR2 SASEGT. The CDR3 runs to 14 residues.

The sequenced sample consisted of adjacent normal tissue. The rearrangement joins TRBV6-1 to TRBJ2-7; possible D gene TRBD2, 6 bases. This TCR derives from a female donor with papillary thyroid cancer or a benign thyroid nodule (not recorded which). Some clones in this sample may be carry-over from other donors' samples. CDR3 nucleotide sequence: TGTGCCAGCAGTTCTGGGGGGACCCCTCGCGAGCAGTACTTC. This translates into CASSSGGTPREQYF.